The entry below describes one TCR beta chain. The sample belongs to a study of blood T cell repertoires in COVID-19. Turning to the study itself: T cells, B-cell-depleted T cells, or PBMCs provided the cDNA or gDNA that served as material.

Individuals aged about 18 to 89 years were recruited from 24 US areas. Which cohort a participant joined came from the clinical history participants gave. Trimming cost V 4 bases and J 5 bases, with 9 bases left between them. Germline-derived CDR1 and CDR2 are SGHDN and FVKESK. The CDR3 spans 14 residues. The authors' processing: It was from reference gene primer amplification that nucleated cell counts were estimated. Using immunoSEQ multiplex PCR, the repertoire was profiled, and TCRdb retains in-frame clones only, with some absent. The V and J calls and clone size were taken over from that table, and D and trimming were inferred from the DNA. Among about 360,000 clones listed, roughly 90% were seen once.

This chain uses TRBV14 with TRBJ1-6; the D gene is possibly TRBD1 (5 bases). What was sequenced was PBMCs or T cells enriched from blood (not recorded which). The TCR comes from a woman in her forties with acute COVID-19. The CDR3 bases are TGTGCCAGCAGCCCCGGCAGGGATAATTCACCCCTCCACTTT. The encoded protein is CASSPGRDNSPLHF.